Below are 6 T cell receptor beta chains sequenced from a single sample in a study of graft-versus-host responses after intestinal transplantation (dated by TCRdb to the early 2020s). This sample's time point label indicates: cells obtained before transplantation from donor or recipient. In mixed lymphocyte reactions, some 200,000 CFSE-labeled pre-transplant responders were plated with some 200,000 irradiated violet-dye-labeled stimulators and cultured for 6 days. Libraries came from the immunoSEQ multiplex PCR assay. Sourced from immuneACCESS, this table was stored by TCRdb with only in-frame sequences that have V and J called. A share of the clones is absent; for the studies checked, an unresolved V gene accounts for under half, and the remainder has no known explanation. This sample comprises roughly 20,000 clones, around 41% of them detected only once. The top ten constitute 1.5% to 2% of the sample.

The specimen comprised alloreactive CD8+ T cells from a mixed lymphocyte reaction culture, sampled before intestinal transplant. Reading the label with the study, this specimen's cell subset or site is: CFSE-low proliferating T cells sorted from roughly 6-day pre-transplant mixed lymphocyte reaction (GvH or HvG direction). The origin of the receptors is a human patient who received an intestinal transplant.

This clone came up once. This chain links TRBV6-5 with TRBJ2-7, with TRBD2 matching over 10 bases. CDR3 length equals 14 residues. V lost 11 bases, J lost 4 bases, and 11 bases stayed unmatched. The germline V gene encodes CDR1 MNHEY and CDR2 SVGAGI. The CDR3 sequence is CAARGLAGEYEQYF. The DNA of the CDR3 is TGTGCCGCACGGGGGCTAGCGGGAGAATACGAGCAGTACTTC.

The genes are TRBV13 and TRBJ1-5; perhaps TRBD1 as D (5 bases). CDR1 is PRHDT and CDR2 is FYEKMQ in the germline V gene (reference sequence). The CDR3 consists of 12 residues. Deletions cut 3 bases from V and 9 bases from J, with 9 bases between. The DNA of the CDR3 is TGTGCCAGCAGCTTCAGGGCGCGGCCCCAGCATTTT. Its translation is CASSFRARPQHF.

The rearrangement links TRBV19 to TRBJ1-1; D gene unclear. Germline V lookup: CDR1 LNHDA, CDR2 SQIVND (reference sequence). The V and J ends lost 11 bases and 1 base respectively, with 14 bases between them. This CDR3 comprises 13 residues. CDR3 sequence reads: CASRTATNTEAFF. The CDR3 coding sequence is TGTGCCTCCCGGACGGCAACGAACACTGAAGCTTTCTTT. Full variable domain (missing parts from reference TRBV19 and TRBJ1-1): DGGITQSPKYLFRKEGQNVTLSCEQNLNHDAMYWYRQDPGQGLRLIYYSQIVNDFQKGDIAEGYSVSREKKESFPLTVTSAQKNPTAFYLCASRTATNTEAFFGQGTRLTVV.

The chain links TRBV5-5 to TRBJ2-1; TRBD1 agrees at 8 bases. The germline gives CDR1 SGHKS, CDR2 YYEKEE (reference sequence). The CDR3 runs 18 residues. The V and J ends lost 0 bases and 0 bases, in that order; junction bases with no gene match: 8. For the CDR3, the DNA is TGTGCCAGCAGCTTGGGGTGGGCAGGGGGCCTCTCCTACAATGAGCAGTTCTTC. Its translation is CASSLGWAGGLSYNEQFF. Together with reference TRBV5-5 and TRBJ2-1, the CDR3 gives the full variable domain: DAGVTQSPTHLIKTRGQQVTLRCSPISGHKSVSWYQQVLGQGPQFIFQYYEKEERGRGNFPDRFSARQFPNYSSELNVNALLLGDSALYLCASSLGWAGGLSYNEQFFGPGTRLTVL.

This CDR3 reads CASSPDRITYEQYF. For the CDR3, the DNA is TGTGCCAGCAGCCCGGACAGAATAACCTACGAGCAGTACTTC. V and J are TRBV7-6 and TRBJ2-7, with D possibly being TRBD1 (6 bases). The CDR3 consists of 14 residues. Germline CDR1 is SGHVS and CDR2 is FNYEAQ. With 5 bases removed from V and 2 bases from J, the gap between germline ends came to 13 bases. The full variable domain, its missing parts supplied by reference TRBV7-6 and TRBJ2-7, is GAGVSQSPRYKVTKRGQDVALRCDPISGHVSLYWYRQALGQGPEFLTYFNYEAQQDKSGLPNDRFSAERPEGSISTLTIQRTEQRDSAMYRCASSPDRITYEQYFGPGTRLTVT.

This clone was found a few times. CDR3: CASSLSRGSGANVLTF. In DNA form, the CDR3 reads TGTGCCAGCAGTTTATCGAGAGGGTCTGGGGCCAACGTCCTGACTTTC. The V gene is TRBV27, the J gene TRBJ2-6, with a tentative D call TRBD2 (5 bases). In germline, CDR1 is MNHEY, CDR2 SMNVEV (reference sequence). Trimming cost V 0 bases and J 1 base, with 7 bases left between them. CDR3 length equals 16 residues.